Listed below are T cell receptor beta chains from one sample, sequenced in a study of cytomegalovirus exposure and HLA in healthy donors. Generated by immunoSEQ multiplex PCR, the TCRdb table keeps only in-frame clones and is missing some. The table includes more than 80,000 clones, approximately 82% detected once. Sequencing was done on a sample of PBMCs. All receptors derive from a man aged 35 to 55 in good health and CMV-seronegative. CDR3s include the opening cysteine and the closing phenylalanine or tryptophan. The D gene is left open where the match is weak. For some rows the clone size is stated as once, few or many, or as a class when expanded; others skip it.

>TRBV5-4|TRBJ1-2|NA|NA
CASSLETARANYGYTF
TGTGCCAGCAGCTTGGAAACAGCCAGAGCTAACTATGGCTACACCTTC
>TRBV2|TRBJ1-5|NA|TRBD1
CASKPLGQVNQPQHF
TGTGCCAGCAAGCCTCTGGGACAGGTCAATCAGCCCCAGCATTTT
>TRBV11-2|TRBJ2-5|NA|TRBD2
CASSLNPGLAMETQYF
TGTGCCAGCAGCTTAAATCCGGGACTAGCGATGGAGACCCAGTACTTC
>TRBV6-6|TRBJ2-7|once|TRBD2
CASESGGSSEQYF
TGTGCCAGCGAGAGCGGGGGGTCAAGCGAGCAGTACTTC
>TRBV5-4|TRBJ2-5|NA|TRBD1
CASSSAAGQGMETQYF
TGTGCCAGCAGCTCGGCCGCCGGACAGGGGATGGAGACCCAGTACTTC
>TRBV9|TRBJ2-4|NA|TRBD1
CASSVGGGQNIQYF
TGTGCCAGCAGCGTAGGAGGGGGCCAAAACATTCAGTACTTC
>TRBV12-5|TRBJ2-7|NA|NA
CASGSGSTYEQYF
TGTGCTAGTGGTTCGGGGAGCACCTACGAGCAGTACTTC
>TRBV4-1|TRBJ2-7|NA|NA
CASSHKAGYEQYF
TGCGCCAGCAGCCATAAGGCAGGCTACGAGCAGTACTTC
>TRBV2|TRBJ2-5|NA|TRBD1
CASSETGQGATAQYF
TGTGCCAGCAGTGAAACGGGACAGGGGGCAACGGCCCAGTACTTC
>TRBV5-6|TRBJ2-7|NA|NA
CASSFHRTLLGYEQYF
TGTGCCAGCAGCTTTCACAGGACCCTGCTGGGCTACGAGCAGTACTTC
>TRBV27|TRBJ2-7|NA|NA
CASKLFGEIGEQYF
TGTGCCAGCAAATTATTCGGGGAGATCGGCGAGCAGTACTTC
>TRBV10-2|TRBJ1-1|NA|NA
CASSQTVNTEAFF
TGCGCCAGCAGCCAGACAGTGAACACTGAAGCTTTCTTT
>TRBV27|TRBJ1-5|NA|NA
CASSLWAGVTQPQHF
TGTGCCAGCAGTTTATGGGCAGGGGTGACTCAGCCCCAGCATTTT
>TRBV5-1|TRBJ2-5|once|TRBD1
CASSSGQGRQETQYF
TGCGCCAGCAGCTCGGGACAGGGTCGGCAAGAGACCCAGTACTTC
>TRBV5-6|TRBJ1-3|NA|NA
CASSFRAGVAGNTIYF
TGTGCCAGCAGCTTCAGGGCTGGGGTCGCGGGAAACACCATATATTTT
>TRBV5-4|TRBJ2-3|once|NA
CASSTGLFTDTQYF
TGTGCCAGCAGCACCGGACTTTTCACAGATACGCAGTATTTT
>TRBV7-6|TRBJ2-2|NA|TRBD2
CASSPRTSGGTGELFF
TGTGCCAGCAGCCCCAGGACTAGCGGGGGCACCGGGGAGCTGTTTTTT
>TRBV7-2|TRBJ2-2|NA|TRBD2
CASSTLAGASTGELFF
TGTGCCAGCAGCACCCTAGCGGGGGCGTCCACCGGGGAGCTGTTTTTT
>TRBV19|TRBJ2-6|NA|TRBD2
CASSTRGTTGANVLTF
TGTGCCAGTAGTACCCGAGGGACTACTGGGGCCAACGTCCTGACTTTC
>TRBV11-2|TRBJ2-7|NA|TRBD2
CASSSGTSQYF
TGTGCCAGCAGCTCCGGGACTAGCCAGTACTTC
>TRBV6-1|TRBJ1-2|NA|TRBD1
CASRERGTGGSGYTF
TGTGCCAGCAGAGAGAGAGGGACAGGGGGTAGTGGCTACACCTTC
>TRBV29-1|TRBJ2-7|once|TRBD1
CSVELPTGGPGEQYF
TGCAGCGTTGAACTTCCGACAGGGGGCCCAGGCGAGCAGTACTTC
>TRBV15|TRBJ2-1|NA|TRBD1
CATSRVDRDIYNEQFF
TGTGCCACCAGCAGAGTTGACAGGGATATCTACAATGAGCAGTTCTTC
>TRBV12-2|TRBJ1-5|NA|NA
CASNRVLEVWNQPQHF
TGTGCAAGCAACCGGGTCTTGGAGGTTTGGAATCAGCCCCAGCATTTT
>TRBV5-6|TRBJ2-7|few|NA
CASSLGSQPHEQYF
TGTGCCAGCAGCTTGGGGAGTCAACCCCACGAGCAGTACTTC
>TRBV11-3|TRBJ2-1|NA|TRBD1
CASSLGQGTFHEQFF
TGTGCCAGCAGCTTAGGACAGGGGACATTCCATGAGCAGTTCTTC
>TRBV5-1|TRBJ2-4|NA|TRBD2
CASSPGGGRNIQYF
TGCGCCAGCAGCCCCGGGGGAGGGAGGAACATTCAGTACTTC
>TRBV27|TRBJ2-3|NA|NA
CASTSTDTQYF
TGTGCCAGCACCTCGACAGATACGCAGTATTTT
>TRBV7-2|TRBJ1-5|NA|NA
CASSLESRRGPQHF
TGTGCCAGCAGCTTAGAGAGCCGACGGGGGCCCCAGCATTTT
>TRBV29-1|TRBJ2-7|NA|TRBD1
CSCRGQGASTAYEQYF
TGCAGTTGCCGCGGACAGGGGGCTTCGACGGCCTACGAGCAGTACTTC
>TRBV7-9|TRBJ1-2|few|TRBD1
CASSPRQGIYGYTF
TGTGCCAGCAGCCCCCGACAGGGGATTTATGGCTACACCTTC
>TRBV25-1|TRBJ1-1|NA|NA
CASTAPGMNTEAFF
TGTGCCAGCACAGCCCCGGGGATGAACACTGAAGCTTTCTTT